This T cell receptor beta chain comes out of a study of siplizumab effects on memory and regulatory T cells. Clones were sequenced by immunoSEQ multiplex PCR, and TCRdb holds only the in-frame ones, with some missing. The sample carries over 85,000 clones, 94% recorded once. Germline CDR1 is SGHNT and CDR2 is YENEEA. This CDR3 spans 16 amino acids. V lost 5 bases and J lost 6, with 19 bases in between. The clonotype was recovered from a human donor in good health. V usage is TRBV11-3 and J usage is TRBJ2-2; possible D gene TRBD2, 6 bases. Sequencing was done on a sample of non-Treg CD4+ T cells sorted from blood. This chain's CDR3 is CASSGAREPLSGELFF. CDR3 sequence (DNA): TGTGCCAGCAGCGGGGCTCGGGAGCCTCTTTCCGGGGAGCTGTTTTTT.